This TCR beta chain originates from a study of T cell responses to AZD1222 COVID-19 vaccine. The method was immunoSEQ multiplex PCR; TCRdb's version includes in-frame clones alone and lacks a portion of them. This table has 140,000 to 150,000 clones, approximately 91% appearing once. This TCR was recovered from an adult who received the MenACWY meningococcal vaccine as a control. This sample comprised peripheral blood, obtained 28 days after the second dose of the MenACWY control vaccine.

The DNA of the CDR3 is TGTGCCAGCACCGCGGGTCCCTTCGTGGATCACTACACCTTC. Translated, it gives CASTAGPFVDHYTF. This chain links TRBV6-5 with TRBJ1-2, with D unresolved. CDR3 length: 14 residues. The germline V gene has CDR1 MNHEY and CDR2 SVGAGI. V was cut by 7 bases and J by 10 bases, with 22 bases left in between.